The 25 T cell receptor beta chains in this list originate from one sample, sequenced in a study of siplizumab effects on memory and regulatory T cells. Using immunoSEQ multiplex PCR, the repertoire was profiled, and TCRdb retains in-frame clones only, with some absent. The sample shows about 100,000 clones, around 92% of them seen only once. The sequenced sample consisted of CD4+ T cells sorted from blood. These receptors all come from a human donor in good health.

This chain links TRBV7-2 with TRBJ2-1; 9 bases line up with TRBD2. J was trimmed by 1 base and V by 5 bases; bases with no gene match: 9. Germline CDR1 and CDR2: SGHTA and FQGNSA. This CDR3 comprises 17 residues. The CDR3 DNA reads TGTGCCAGCAGCCCCATAGCGGGGGTGCTTTCCTACAATGAGCAGTTCTTC. Its protein product is CASSPIAGVLSYNEQFF.

The V gene is TRBV10-1, the J gene TRBJ2-7; D gene ambiguous. The CDR3 is 14 amino acids. The V end lost 0 bases, the J end lost 2 bases, and 8 bases lay between the germline ends. The germline V gene has CDR1 WNHNN and CDR2 SYGVQD (reference sequence). CDR3 region: CASSESGSPYEQYF. CDR3 coding DNA: TGCGCCAGCAGTGAGTCGGGCAGTCCCTACGAGCAGTACTTC.

The rearrangement uses TRBV7-3 and TRBJ2-2, with D perhaps given as TRBD1 or TRBD2 (5 bases each). Germline-derived CDR1 and CDR2 are SGHTA and FQGTGA. The CDR3 has 12 amino acids. V lost 8 bases to trimming and J lost 4 bases, with 8 bases between them. This CDR3 is CASGAGTGELFF. The CDR3 region has the DNA TGTGCCAGCGGGGCGGGCACCGGGGAGCTGTTTTTT.

The chain carries TRBV12-5 and TRBJ2-6, with D perhaps matching TRBD1 (5 bases). The CDR3 consists of 17 residues. Trimming took off 1 base at V and 2 bases at J, with 12 bases between the two ends. Germline CDR1 and CDR2: LGHNT and FRNRAP. The CDR3 loop is CASGLELGVAGANVLTF. The CDR3 bases are TGTGCTAGTGGTTTGGAGTTAGGGGTCGCTGGGGCCAACGTCCTGACTTTC.

This chain connects TRBV18 to TRBJ2-2, with TRBD1 as a possible D gene (6 bases). This CDR3 is 14 amino acids long. The V gene's germline CDR1 is KGHSH and CDR2 LQKENI. V lost 8 bases and J lost 6, with 16 bases in between. The CDR3 DNA sequence: TGTGCCAGCGCTCAGGGGATCTCGGCCGGGGAGCTGTTTTTT. Translated, it gives CASAQGISAGELFF.

This clone was counted a single time. V gene TRBV5-1 combines with J gene TRBJ1-1, with D possibly matching TRBD1 (5 bases). Germline lookup yields CDR1 SGHRS and CDR2 YFSETQ. The V and J ends lost 4 bases and 0 bases respectively, with 16 bases between them. The CDR3 covers 16 residues. The CDR3 region has the DNA TGCGCCAGCAGCCAAATGGGGCTCGCCATGAACACTGAAGCTTTCTTT. This encodes CASSQMGLAMNTEAFF.

The V and J genes are TRBV11-2 and TRBJ2-1; 7 bases map to TRBD2. Trimming took 1 base from V and 5 from J; bases not matched to a gene: 2. Germline V CDR1 and CDR2: SGHAT, FQNNGV. This CDR3 region has 14 residues. The CDR3 protein is CASSLAGTNNEQFF. CDR3 in DNA: TGTGCCAGCAGCTTAGCGGGGACTAACAATGAGCAGTTCTTC.

V is TRBV2 and J is TRBJ1-5; D perhaps matches TRBD1 (6 bases). The length of the CDR3 is 13 residues. V was trimmed by 3 bases and J by 7 bases, leaving 10 bases between them. Looked up from germline, CDR1 is SNHLY and CDR2 is FYNNEI. In nucleotides, the CDR3 is TGTGCCAGCAGTGAGGAGGGGGGACAGCCCCAGCATTTT. This sequence encodes CASSEEGGQPQHF.

The genes are TRBV2 and TRBJ1-1, with 8 bases matching TRBD1. Germline V gene lookup returns CDR1 SNHLY and CDR2 FYNNEI. The V and J ends lost 0 bases and 8 bases, in that order; junction bases with no gene match: 8. CDR3 length equals 15 residues. This CDR3 is CASSEAGGTGGEAFF. The DNA for the CDR3 is TGTGCCAGCAGTGAAGCCGGGGGAACAGGGGGAGAAGCTTTCTTT.

V gene TRBV27 combines with J gene TRBJ2-1, with 9 bases aligning to TRBD1. Germline V gene sequence: CDR1 MNHEY, CDR2 SMNVEV (reference sequence). Unmatched junction bases numbered 7, after V lost 6 bases and J lost 4 bases. This CDR3 has 15 amino acids. The CDR3 reads CASRLPGQGYNEQFF. In nucleotides, the CDR3 is TGTGCCAGCAGGCTCCCGGGACAGGGTTACAATGAGCAGTTCTTC.

In this sample, this clone turned up once. The chain recombines TRBV6-7 with TRBJ1-4, with 9 bases identical to TRBD1. TRBV6-7 is an ORF, with its function uncertain. J lost 7 bases, V lost 2 bases, and 2 bases had no gene match. The CDR3 consists of 14 residues. The CDR3 nucleotides are TGTGCCAGCAGTTACCGACAGGGGGGTGAAAAACTGTTTTTT. Translated: CASSYRQGGEKLFF.

V gene TRBV19 combines with J gene TRBJ1-5; 8 bases map to TRBD1. V dropped 3 bases and J dropped 4; count of bases not matched to a gene: 8. The CDR3 runs 16 residues. Germline V gives CDR1 LNHDA, CDR2 SQIVND (reference sequence). The CDR3 reads CASSILRTGRNQPQHF. The DNA for the CDR3 is TGTGCCAGTAGTATTCTTCGGACAGGGAGGAATCAGCCCCAGCATTTT.

The sample holds a few counts of this clone. The chain couples TRBV27 to TRBJ1-5; no clear D gene. V was trimmed by 4 bases and J by 5 bases, leaving 6 bases between them. From germline, CDR1 is MNHEY and CDR2 SMNVEV (reference sequence). There are 12 residues in the CDR3. The CDR3 sequence: CASSSNYQPQHF. In DNA form, the CDR3 reads TGTGCCAGCAGTTCCAACTATCAGCCCCAGCATTTT.

V and J are TRBV6-5 and TRBJ2-3; D not certain. Between the trimmed V and J ends, which lost 2 bases and 3 bases, there was a span of 9 bases. The CDR3 is 14 amino acids. Germline CDR1 MNHEY, CDR2 SVGAGI. CDR3 sequence reads: CASSYRVPTDTQYF. CDR3 DNA: TGTGCCAGCAGTTACAGGGTCCCAACAGATACGCAGTATTTT.

The genes are TRBV19 and TRBJ1-2; TRBD1 matches at 8 bases. The CDR3 is 14 residues long. Germline-derived CDR1 and CDR2 are LNHDA and SQIVND (reference sequence). The junction had 7 bases not matched to a gene; V was cut back by 2 bases and J by 8 bases. The CDR3 coding sequence is TGTGCCAGTAGTATAATGGACAGGGACCGCGGCTACACCTTC. Translation: CASSIMDRDRGYTF.

The chain uses TRBV7-3 and TRBJ2-5; D might be TRBD1 (6 bases). CDR1 is SGHTA and CDR2 is FQGTGA in the germline V gene. This CDR3 contains 14 residues. Trimming left V 5 bases short and J 5 bases short, with 15 bases between. CDR3 in DNA: TGTGCCAGCAGCGACAACGGGACACCCGAGACCCAGTACTTC. Translation: CASSDNGTPETQYF.

The chain recombines TRBV2 with TRBJ2-7, with TRBD1 identical over 8 bases. CDR3 length: 14 amino acids. V gave up 7 bases and J gave up 1 base; unmatched junction bases: 6. Germline V gives CDR1 SNHLY, CDR2 FYNNEI. CDR3 sequence reads: CASKRDRSSYEQYF. The CDR3 coding sequence is TGTGCCAGCAAAAGGGACAGGTCATCCTACGAGCAGTACTTC.

This chain uses TRBV7-2 with TRBJ1-4, with 11 bases fitting TRBD1. The CDR3 totals 14 residues. Germline CDR1 reads SGHTA; CDR2 reads FQGNSA. The J segment lost 8 bases and the V segment lost 6 bases, leaving 5 bases of the junction unmatched. The CDR3 region has the DNA TGTGCCAGCAGTCCCGGGACAGGGGGAGAAAAACTGTTTTTT. Amino acids: CASSPGTGGEKLFF.

This chain links TRBV6-5 with TRBJ2-5, with D perhaps TRBD1 (7 bases). The V gene's germline CDR1 is MNHEY and CDR2 SVGAGI. The CDR3 contains 15 residues. The V gene lost 2 bases and the J gene lost 1 base, with 11 bases spanning the gap. The CDR3 spells CASSYNRGGQETQYF. The CDR3 coding sequence is TGTGCCAGCAGTTACAACAGGGGAGGCCAAGAGACCCAGTACTTC.

The rearrangement uses TRBV7-4 and TRBJ1-3; unclear D gene. This CDR3 comprises 15 residues. The ends were cut back, 6 bases at V and 4 bases at J, with 16 bases in the middle. Germline CDR1 SGHVT, CDR2 SQSDAQ. Written as DNA, the CDR3 is TGTGCCAGCAGTCCCGGGCGAGGGTGCGGAAACACCATATATTTT. As protein: CASSPGRGCGNTIYF. The full variable domain, in which reference TRBV7-4 and TRBJ1-3 provide the parts outside the CDR3, is GAGVSQSPRYKVAKRGRDVALRCDSISGHVTLYWYRQTLGQGSEVLTYSQSDAQRDKSGRPSGRFSAERPERSVSTLKIQRTEQGDSAVYLCASSPGRGCGNTIYFGEGSWLTVV.

The chain uses TRBV27 and TRBJ1-4, with D perhaps matching TRBD1 (5 bases). Deletions cut 3 bases from V and 3 bases from J, with 11 bases between. Per the germline V gene, CDR1 is MNHEY and CDR2 is SMNVEV (reference sequence). The CDR3 covers 15 residues. CDR3 region: CASSFRVGANEKLFF. The CDR3 nucleotides read TGTGCCAGCAGTTTCAGGGTGGGAGCTAATGAAAAACTGTTTTTT.

This chain joins TRBV19 and TRBJ1-2, with D possibly matching TRBD1 (6 bases). The CDR3 spans 17 residues. V was cut by 5 bases and J by 0 bases, with 19 bases left in between. The germline CDR1 and CDR2 sequences are LNHDA and SQIVND (reference sequence). Here the CDR3 reads CASSSAPPGQSNYGYTF. As DNA, the CDR3 is TGTGCCAGTAGTTCCGCCCCACCGGGACAATCTAACTATGGCTACACCTTC.

V gene TRBV5-4 combines with J gene TRBJ2-7; 11 bases are shared with TRBD1. The germline V gene encodes CDR1 SGHNT and CDR2 YYREEE (reference sequence). The V segment lost 5 bases and the J segment 2 bases; nucleotides outside the gene matches: 6. The CDR3 consists of 15 residues. CDR3 region: CASSTGQGATYEQYF. The CDR3 DNA reads TGTGCCAGCAGTACTGGACAGGGGGCGACCTACGAGCAGTACTTC.

The chain recombines TRBV19 with TRBJ1-4; 8 positions agree with TRBD1. The V and J ends lost 4 bases and 7 bases, in that order; junction bases with no gene match: 5. The CDR3 covers 14 residues. In germline, CDR1 is LNHDA, CDR2 SQIVND (reference sequence). CDR3 in amino acids: CASSTQGAGEKLFF. The DNA of the CDR3 is TGTGCCAGTAGTACCCAGGGGGCTGGTGAAAAACTGTTTTTT. The variable domain in full, with the rest retrieved from reference TRBV19 and TRBJ1-4, is DGGITQSPKYLFRKEGQNVTLSCEQNLNHDAMYWYRQDPGQGLRLIYYSQIVNDFQKGDIAEGYSVSREKKESFPLTVTSAQKNPTAFYLCASSTQGAGEKLFFGSGTQLSVL.

The chain recombines TRBV2 with TRBJ2-7; the D gene could be TRBD1 or TRBD2 (5 bases each). Germline V gene sequence: CDR1 SNHLY, CDR2 FYNNEI. The CDR3 runs 15 residues. The V end lost 7 bases, the J end lost 3 bases, and 19 bases lay between the germline ends. The CDR3 region is CASKRDQDIIYEQYF. CDR3 sequence (DNA): TGTGCCAGCAAAAGGGACCAAGACATAATCTACGAGCAGTACTTC.